The 7 T cell receptor beta chains reported below all come from one sample, sequenced in a study of T cell repertoires in cytomegalovirus infection (dated 2019 in TCRdb). Sequencing instrument: Illumina HiSeq 1500. TCRdb handled the public reads itself, with Q25 trimming in fastp and clone calling in MiXCR, and kept productive beta chains. Every distinct CDR3 protein forms one entry, paired with its most common genes and DNA. In all, the sample holds hundreds of thousands of distinct CDR3 sequences, and roughly a sixth of those were seen once. Together, the top ten hold about 12% of the sample. What was sequenced was PBMCs. The origin of the receptors is a human donor in good health (CMV status not recorded). Some clones in this sample may be carry-over from other donors' samples.

The J gene is TRBJ1-1, the V gene TRBV6-5; D perhaps matches TRBD1 (6 bases). Per the germline V gene, CDR1 is MNHEY and CDR2 is SVGAGI. V lost 4 bases to trimming and J lost 5 bases, with 11 bases between them. This CDR3 has 13 amino acids. CDR3 sequence: CASSWGPKTEAFF. The CDR3, as DNA: TGTGCCAGCAGTTGGGGGCCCAAAACTGAAGCTTTCTTT.

This clonotype was detected ten times or more. This sequence joins TRBV7-2 and TRBJ2-3, with 8 bases lining up with TRBD2. Trimming at V came to 0 bases and at J to 3 bases, leaving 11 bases not matched to a gene. The germline V gene encodes CDR1 SGHTA and CDR2 FQGNSA. The CDR3 length is 18 residues. CDR3 in amino acids: CASSLAWAGGRETDTQYF. The CDR3 region has the DNA TGTGCCAGCAGCTTAGCTTGGGCGGGGGGACGTGAGACAGATACGCAGTATTTT.

CDR3 amino acids: CASSPRGDPPLHF. CDR3 in DNA: TGTGCCAGCAGCCCCAGAGGGGATCCACCCCTCCACTTT. The chain employs TRBV5-4 and TRBJ1-6, with a possible D match to TRBD1 (5 bases). This CDR3 has 13 amino acids. The germline V gene encodes CDR1 SGHNT and CDR2 YYREEE (reference sequence). Trimming removed 4 bases at V and 11 bases at J, with 13 bases between.

This clonotype was found a few times. The chain employs TRBV14 and TRBJ2-1; 10 positions agree with TRBD2. Germline CDR1 and CDR2: SGHDN and FVKESK. J gave up 5 bases and V 3 bases, and 7 bases lay outside the gene matches. The CDR3 runs 16 residues. The CDR3 spells CASSHLAGEHHNEQFF. CDR3 sequence (DNA): TGTGCCAGCAGCCACCTAGCGGGGGAGCATCACAATGAGCAGTTCTTC.

This clonotype was observed a handful of times. This chain connects TRBV28 to TRBJ2-2, with 7 bases matching TRBD1. The CDR3 loop spans 14 amino acids. V lost 6 bases, J lost 3 bases, and 4 bases stayed unmatched. Germline V gene data show CDR1 as MDHEN and CDR2 as SYDVKM. The CDR3 region has the DNA TGTGCCAGCAGGACCGGACAGGACACCGGGGAGCTGTTTTTT. Residues: CASRTGQDTGELFF.

The chain uses TRBV5-1 and TRBJ1-4, with 8 bases aligning to TRBD1. J was trimmed by 7 bases and V by 0 bases; bases with no gene match: 5. The germline V gene encodes CDR1 SGHRS and CDR2 YFSETQ. The CDR3 is made up of 15 amino acids. CDR3 amino acids: CASSLGGTGGEKLFF. As DNA, the CDR3 is TGCGCCAGCAGCTTGGGGGGGACAGGAGGTGAAAAACTGTTTTTT.

This clonotype was found many times. The CDR3: CASSLEAGRETQYF. The CDR3 DNA reads as TGTGCCAGCAGCTTAGAGGCAGGGAGGGAGACCCAGTACTTC. The rearrangement links TRBV7-2 to TRBJ2-5; tentative D call: TRBD2 (6 bases). The CDR3 runs 14 residues. The V end was cut by 1 base, the J end by 5 bases, with 11 bases between. Germline CDR1 reads SGHTA; CDR2 reads FQGNSA.